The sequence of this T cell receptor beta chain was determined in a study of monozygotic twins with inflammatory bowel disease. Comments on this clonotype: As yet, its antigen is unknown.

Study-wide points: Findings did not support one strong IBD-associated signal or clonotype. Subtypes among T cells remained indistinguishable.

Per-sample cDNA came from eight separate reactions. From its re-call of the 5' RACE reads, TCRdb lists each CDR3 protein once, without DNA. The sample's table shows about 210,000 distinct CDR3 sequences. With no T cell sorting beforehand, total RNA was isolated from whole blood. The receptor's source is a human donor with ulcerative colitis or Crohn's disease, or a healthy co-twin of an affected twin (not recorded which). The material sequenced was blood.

The CDR3 protein is CASSSGDSPLHF. The chain has TRBV5-1 and TRBJ1-6. Germline values: CDR1 SGHRS, CDR2 YFSETQ. The CDR3 has 12 amino acids. Full variable domain (remainder filled in from reference TRBV5-1 and TRBJ1-6): KAGVTQTPRYLIKTRGQQVTLSCSPISGHRSVSWYQQTPGQGLQFLFEYFSETQRNKGNFPGRFSGRQFSNSRSEMNVSTLELGDSALYLCASSSGDSPLHFGNGTRLTVT.